This T cell receptor beta chain was sequenced during a study of CD8 T cells in ankylosing spondylitis. Study-level results: Prior literature has documented some motif variants in synovial fluid and blood from reactive arthritis. Within peripheral blood, clones linked to disease were CD8+ and relatively rare.

Preparation of TCR beta libraries was done by quantitative 5'-RACE with molecular barcodes. In TCRdb, the 5' RACE reads were re-called with MiXCR into one record per CDR3 protein. The sample lists about 340,000 distinct CDR3 sequences; roughly 14% were seen once. About this clonotype: Its matching antigen is unknown.

The germline V gene encodes CDR1 SNHLY and CDR2 FYNNEI. This CDR3 has 15 amino acids. Germline trimming cut 4 bases from V and 1 base from J; bases unmatched to any gene: 2. This TCR was sampled from a male donor with ankylosing spondylitis or in good health (not recorded which). The chain is built from TRBV2 and TRBJ2-1; 9 positions match TRBD1. The sample taken for sequencing was blood, either unsorted or a sorted T cell fraction (not recorded which). The CDR3 nucleotides read TGTGCCAGCAGTGGGGACAGGGCATCCTACAATGAGCAGTTCTTC. Its translation: CASSGDRASYNEQFF.